This T cell receptor (beta chain) was captured by sequencing in a study of T cells in narcolepsy. TCRdb's copy holds only in-frame clones and misses some; the assay was immunoSEQ multiplex PCR. The sample records about 22,000 clones, about 80% being singletons. This clone was observed a few times. The clonotype comes from a human donor in good health. Sequencing was performed on memory (CD45RA-) CD4+ T cells from blood.

In DNA form, the CDR3 reads TGTGCCAGCAGCTCGCCAGGAAGGGGCTACAATGAGCAGTTCTTC. Its protein product is CASSSPGRGYNEQFF. The chain carries TRBV5-6 and TRBJ2-1, with a weak D call TRBD1 (5 bases). V shed 3 bases and J shed 3 bases, with 13 bases lying between them. CDR1 is SGHDT and CDR2 is YYEEEE in the germline V gene. CDR3 length equals 15 residues.